This paragraph covers one TCR beta chain sequence. In the original workflow: Amplification of reference gene primers provided the estimated nucleated cell counts. Clones were sequenced by immunoSEQ multiplex PCR, and TCRdb holds only the in-frame ones, with some missing. V and J calls and clone size are as listed in that table; D and trimming were resolved from the DNA. The sample consists of 350,000 to 450,000 clones, 85% of them appearing once. This sample is drawn from a study of blood T cell repertoires in COVID-19. Whole-study context: The United States, Italy and Spain were the sources of the acute and convalescent COVID-19 samples. T cells, B-cell-depleted T cells, or PBMCs provided the cDNA or gDNA that served as material.

The clonotype was recovered from a young woman with acute or convalescent COVID-19. The sample was peripheral blood.

The CDR3 nucleotides read TGTGCCAGCAGCCTGTTCCTAGGAAGTAACACCGGGGAGCTGTTTTTT. Amino acid sequence: CASSLFLGSNTGELFF. V gene TRBV4-2 combines with J gene TRBJ2-2; D is uncertain. V lost 4 bases and J 2 bases, leaving 14 bases between the germline ends. Per the germline V gene, CDR1 is LGHNA and CDR2 is YNFKEQ. This CDR3 has 16 residues.